This T cell receptor (beta chain) was retrieved from a study of OX40 agonist ivuxolimab in advanced cancers. Study background: Patients assigned to dose escalation were diagnosed with hepatocellular carcinoma, melanoma, renal cell or head and neck cancer. The dose-escalation cohort was roughly 83% male, with a mean age of 60 years, ranging roughly 20 to 90. Partial responses were seen in three patients, one with hepatocellular carcinoma and two with cutaneous melanoma.

Blood draws occurred at baseline, cycle 4 day 1, and cycle 7 day 1. TCRdb's copy holds only in-frame clones and misses some; the assay was immunoSEQ multiplex PCR. The sample lists about 69,000 clones; 89% were seen once. V was clipped by 3 bases and J by 9 bases; unmatched bases: 8. CDR3 length equals 14 residues. The germline V gene encodes CDR1 MNHEY and CDR2 SMNVEV (reference sequence). The rearrangement uses TRBV27 and TRBJ2-1; 7 bases are a match to TRBD2. The source material was CD4+ or CD8+ T cells sorted from blood, sampled in a trial of the OX40 agonist ivuxolimab. The TCR was taken from an adult with an advanced solid tumor such as melanoma, head and neck, liver or kidney cancer. The CDR3 sequence is CASSFGIAGREQFF. CDR3 DNA: TGTGCCAGCAGTTTTGGGATAGCGGGCCGTGAGCAGTTCTTC.